Listed below are T cell receptor beta chains from one sample, sequenced in a study of T-cell memory formation after mild COVID-19. TCRdb analysed the 5' RACE reads with MiXCR anew, one entry per CDR3 protein. The sample holds hundreds of thousands of distinct CDR3 sequences, roughly 17% seen once. Sequencing input: PBMCs or a T cell subset sorted from them (not recorded which). Receptors were obtained from an adult woman who had mild COVID-19 (a few samples of this study predate the infection). Cell type and time point are not known. Each CDR3 is given with its conserved first and last residue. A D gene is named only where the DNA matches it firmly. Clone sizes are given selectively: once, few, many, or a class where the clone is expanded.

>few|TRBV4-2|-|TRBJ2-3
TGTGCCAGCAGGGAGGACTCAGATACGCAGTATTTT
CASREDSDTQYF
>few|TRBV7-9|-|TRBJ1-2
TGTGCCAGCAGCCTCTCGTGGGGGCCTAACTATGGCTACACCTTC
CASSLSWGPNYGYTF
>many|TRBV9|TRBD2|TRBJ2-5
TGTGCCAGCAGCGTAGGAGGGAGGGCCGGGGAGACCCAGTACTTC
CASSVGGRAGETQYF
>-|TRBV7-9|TRBD1|TRBJ1-1
TGTGCCAGCAGCTTGAGCCAGGGGGGAATGAACACTGAAGCTTTCTTT
CASSLSQGGMNTEAFF
>few|TRBV27|-|TRBJ2-7
TGTGCCAGCAGTCCCCAGGGACAGTGGGGGGACGAGCAGTACTTC
CASSPQGQWGDEQYF
>few|TRBV11-3|-|TRBJ1-1
TGTGCCAGCAGCCCAGCGTGGGGGGGCACTGAAGCTTTCTTT
CASSPAWGGTEAFF
>-|TRBV5-1|-|TRBJ2-1
TGCGCCAGCAGCTCGACTGCAGGGGCCTACAATGAGCAGTTCTTC
CASSSTAGAYNEQFF
>-|TRBV5-1|-|TRBJ2-2
TGCGCCAGCAGCGTGGACGCACAACGAGGGGTACTGTTTTTT
CASSVDAQRGVLFF
>-|TRBV7-9|TRBD1|TRBJ2-6
TGTGCCAGCAGCTTGACAGGGGTACAAGGGGCCAACGTCCTGACTTTC
CASSLTGVQGANVLTF
>-|TRBV20-1|TRBD2|TRBJ2-7
TGCAGTGCTAGGTCGGGACTAGCTGGAGTTAGGAGACCCTACGAGCAGTACTTC
CSARSGLAGVRRPYEQYF
>few|TRBV5-1|-|TRBJ1-1
TGCGCCAGCAGGGGACGGGGAGCTTTGGGAGCTTTCTTT
CASRGRGALGAFF
>few|TRBV5-1|-|TRBJ1-2
TGCGCCAGCAGGTCCGCAGGGTACTATGGCTACACCTTC
CASRSAGYYGYTF
>few|TRBV6-1|TRBD1|TRBJ1-1
TGTGCCAGCAGTGCAGACAGGGGGCTAGGCGACACTGAAGCTTTCTTT
CASSADRGLGDTEAFF
>few|TRBV25-1|TRBD1|TRBJ1-2
TGTGCCAGCAGTGAACCCGGGACAGGCGGAGGCTACACCTTC
CASSEPGTGGGYTF
>once|TRBV9|TRBD1|TRBJ1-6
TGTGCCAGCAGCGCCACGACAGGGGCTTATAATTCACCCCTCCACTTT
CASSATTGAYNSPLHF
>-|TRBV9|TRBD2|TRBJ2-7
TGTGCCAGCAGCGTCGGTAGCGGGGGGGCGTACGAGCAGTACTTC
CASSVGSGGAYEQYF
>few|TRBV7-8|-|TRBJ2-5
TGTGCCAGCAGCGACTACACAAAGCAAGAGACCCAGTACTTC
CASSDYTKQETQYF
>-|TRBV7-7|TRBD2|TRBJ2-5
TGTGCTAGCAGCCCCGTGGGGGGGGAGAAAGAGACCCAGTACTTC
CASSPVGGEKETQYF
>many|TRBV5-6|TRBD2|TRBJ2-7
TGTGCCAGCACTCTGGGGGGGTACGAGCAGTACTTC
CASTLGGYEQYF
>-|TRBV11-2|-|TRBJ2-5
TGTGCCAGCAGCTCGACAGGAAGTCGGCAAGAGACCCAGTACTTC
CASSSTGSRQETQYF
>-|TRBV9|TRBD2|TRBJ2-1
TGTGCCAGCAGCGCCCGTGGGACGGGAGGGTACAATGAGCAGTTCTTC
CASSARGTGGYNEQFF
>-|TRBV18|-|TRBJ2-1
TGTGCCAGCTCACCACCGGTGATCCGGGAATCCTACAATGAGCAGTTCTTC
CASSPPVIRESYNEQFF
>few|TRBV4-1|-|TRBJ2-3
TGCGCCAGCAGCCAAGCGGTGCGGGGGCCCACAGATACGCAGTATTTT
CASSQAVRGPTDTQYF
>-|TRBV19|TRBD1|TRBJ1-2
TGTGCCAGTAGTGTAACAGGGGCGTCTGTTGGCTACACCTTC
CASSVTGASVGYTF
>few|TRBV11-2|-|TRBJ2-4
TGTGCCAGCAGCCTAATGGGGGGCGCTGCCAAAAACATTCAGTACTTC
CASSLMGGAAKNIQYF
>-|TRBV4-1|-|TRBJ2-1
TGCGCCAGCAGCCCCGGCGCGGCGCGGAGCTCCTACAATGAGCAGTTCTTC
CASSPGAARSSYNEQFF
>few|TRBV18|-|TRBJ2-1
TGTGCCAGCTCATGGGTCAGCCACAATGAGCAGTTCTTC
CASSWVSHNEQFF
>-|TRBV6-5|-|TRBJ1-1
TGTGCCAGCACCTTCGACAGGCGCACTGAAGCTTTCTTT
CASTFDRRTEAFF
>-|TRBV6-2/TRBV6-3|-|TRBJ2-7
TGTGCCAGCAGCCAAGCCGACCGTCTTCCCGCCTACGAGCAGTACTTC
CASSQADRLPAYEQYF
>-|TRBV5-1|TRBD2|TRBJ2-1
TGCGCCAGCAGCGAGAGGACTAGCGGGAGCGATGAGCAGTTCTTC
CASSERTSGSDEQFF
>few|TRBV29-1|-|TRBJ1-1
TGCAGCGTTGAATGGAGTCAGGGGAACACTGAAGCTTTCTTT
CSVEWSQGNTEAFF
>-|TRBV6-5|-|TRBJ1-1
TGTGCCAGCAGTAAAACCCCCCCAGGGGATTTCGGGGACACTGAAGCTTTCTTT
CASSKTPPGDFGDTEAFF
>few|TRBV19|-|TRBJ2-3
TGTGCCAGTAGTATCCTGACTACAGATACGCAGTATTTT
CASSILTTDTQYF
>-|TRBV29-1|-|TRBJ2-5
TGCAGCGTTGAGGGCAGGACCTTAGAGACCCAGTACTTC
CSVEGRTLETQYF
>-|TRBV18|TRBD1|TRBJ1-1
TGTGCCAGCTCACCAGAGCAGGGGGCGCGGACTGAAGCTTTCTTT
CASSPEQGARTEAFF
>-|TRBV15|TRBD1|TRBJ2-4
TGTGCCACCAGCAGAGGACAGGGGGATGTAAACATTCAGTACTTC
CATSRGQGDVNIQYF
>few|TRBV27|-|TRBJ1-6
TGTGCCACATGGAGGGCGGGCTATAATTCACCCCTCCACTTT
CATWRAGYNSPLHF
>many|TRBV3-1|TRBD1|TRBJ2-7
TGTGCCAGCAGCCGTCCGGGACAGGGGGCCTACGAGCAGTACTTC
CASSRPGQGAYEQYF